This entry lists 28 T cell receptor beta chains sequenced from one sample in a study of early T cells in non-severe SARS-CoV-2 infection. TCRdb independently ran MiXCR on the 5' RACE reads; one entry per CDR3 protein. Of roughly 38,000 distinct CDR3 sequences in the sample, less than 7% were seen once. The source material was whole blood, sampled at baseline. These receptors originate from an adult who was a healthcare worker with PCR-confirmed SARS-CoV-2 infection or an uninfected control (not recorded which).

This clonotype was recorded many times. This chain links TRBV24-1 with TRBJ2-5; unclear D gene. Trimming removed 0 bases from V and 9 bases from J, with 10 bases in between. CDR1 is KGHDR, CDR2 SFDVKD, per germline. The CDR3 extends over 13 amino acids. CDR3 amino acids: CATSDLAAPAQYF. As DNA, the CDR3 is TGTGCCACCAGTGATTTGGCTGCTCCGGCCCAGTACTTC.

This clonotype was seen many times. The chain couples TRBV13 to TRBJ2-7; D is possibly TRBD2 (6 bases). V dropped 5 bases and J dropped 3 bases, with 11 bases sitting between them. Germline V gene sequence: CDR1 PRHDT, CDR2 FYEKMQ (reference sequence). The CDR3 runs to 13 residues. CDR3 sequence reads: CASSPPGLYEQYF. CDR3 sequence (DNA): TGTGCCAGCAGCCCCCCGGGACTCTACGAGCAGTACTTC.

The gene calls are TRBV3-1 and TRBJ2-7; D unresolved. This CDR3 has 12 amino acids. Germline assignment: CDR1 LGHDT and CDR2 YNNKEL (reference sequence). The V end lost 0 bases, the J end lost 8 bases, and 8 bases lay between the germline ends. For the CDR3, the DNA is TGTGCCAGCAGCCAAGATCCGGCCAAGCAGTACTTC. Translation gives CASSQDPAKQYF.

The table lists this clonotype with many counts. The rearrangement joins TRBV11-2 to TRBJ1-1; D may be TRBD1 (6 bases). The germline V and J ends were trimmed by 0 bases and 10 bases, with 18 bases remaining between them. The length of the CDR3 is 15 residues. Germline CDR1 reads SGHAT; CDR2 reads FQNNGV. CDR3 in amino acids: CASSLDRWQGTGAFF. In DNA form, the CDR3 reads TGTGCCAGCAGCTTAGATCGGTGGCAGGGGACGGGAGCTTTCTTT.

This chain joins TRBV7-3 and TRBJ2-5; D is tentatively TRBD1 or TRBD2 (5 bases each). With 0 bases removed from V and 4 bases from J, the gap between germline ends came to 9 bases. The CDR3 runs 14 residues. CDR1 and CDR2 (germline): SGHTA, FQGTGA. CDR3 DNA: TGTGCCAGCAGCTTAACTGGGACCACAGAGACCCAGTACTTC. Translation gives CASSLTGTTETQYF.

The V gene is TRBV18, the J gene TRBJ1-1; D might be TRBD1 (5 bases). The CDR3 has 13 amino acids. V was pared by 4 bases and J by 6 bases, with 12 bases between. Germline loops: CDR1 KGHSH, CDR2 LQKENI. CDR3 residues: CASSLDQGAEAFF. In nucleotides, the CDR3 is TGTGCCAGCTCACTAGATCAGGGCGCTGAAGCTTTCTTT.

This clonotype was recorded a few times. The chain links TRBV28 to TRBJ1-2; D may be TRBD1 (5 bases). Germline-derived CDR1 and CDR2 are MDHEN and SYDVKM. This CDR3 spans 16 amino acids. The V and J ends lost 3 bases and 5 bases respectively, with 19 bases between them. The CDR3 sequence: CASSFGGYRRLYGYTF. CDR3 DNA sequence: TGTGCCAGCAGTTTCGGGGGGTACAGGCGATTATATGGCTACACCTTC.

This clonotype appeared many times. The rearrangement links TRBV7-9 to TRBJ2-2, with 10 bases matching TRBD2. The CDR3 covers 16 residues. V was clipped by 5 bases and J by 3 bases; unmatched bases: 6. Germline CDR1 SEHNR, CDR2 FQNEAQ (reference sequence). The CDR3 is CASSTRLAGYTGELFF. For the CDR3, the DNA is TGTGCCAGCAGCACCCGACTAGCGGGTTACACCGGGGAGCTGTTTTTT.

There are a few counts of this clonotype. The chain is built from TRBV5-4 and TRBJ2-7; D is uncertain. Germline CDR1 reads SGHNT; CDR2 reads YYREEE (reference sequence). The CDR3 runs to 14 residues. Deletions cut 4 bases from V and 3 bases from J, with 14 bases between. CDR3 sequence: CASSPLGTDYEQYF. CDR3 nucleotides: TGTGCCAGCAGCCCCCTGGGTACCGACTACGAGCAGTACTTC.

The gene calls are TRBV6-6 and TRBJ1-1; D is undetermined. V lost 0 bases to trimming and J lost 1 base, with 15 bases between them. The germline CDR1 and CDR2 sequences are MNHNY and SVGAGI (reference sequence). CDR3 length equals 17 residues. The DNA of the CDR3 is TGTGCCAGCAGTTACTCGAGTTGGGCACGGGGGAACACTGAAGCTTTCTTT. Translated: CASSYSSWARGNTEAFF.

This clonotype was observed many times. This chain connects TRBV28 to TRBJ2-7, with 8 bases aligning to TRBD1. With 6 bases clipped from V and 2 bases from J, the junction kept 12 bases outside the gene matches. Germline V gene lookup returns CDR1 MDHEN and CDR2 SYDVKM. The CDR3 spans 16 residues. The CDR3 coding sequence is TGTGCCAGCAGCTCTTTCGGGACAGGTTCTGCCTACGAGCAGTACTTC. This translates into CASSSFGTGSAYEQYF.

For this clonotype: This may arise from a read error, as a much more abundant clone is one base away. The chain uses TRBV14 and TRBJ2-7, with 8 bases that match TRBD1. Germline V lookup: CDR1 SGHDN, CDR2 FVKESK. This CDR3 is built from 16 residues. The DNA of the CDR3 is TGTGCCAGCAGCCACAGGATCGGACAGGGAATCAACGACCAGTACTTC. Translation gives CASSHRIGQGINDQYF.

This clonotype appeared many times. This sequence joins TRBV6-5 and TRBJ2-7, with D possibly TRBD2 on 6 matching bases. The CDR3 consists of 15 residues. The germline V gene encodes CDR1 MNHEY and CDR2 SVGAGI. V lost 5 bases and J lost 0, with 14 bases in between. The CDR3 here is CASSRRLGSSYEQYF. In DNA form, the CDR3 reads TGTGCCAGCAGTCGACGACTAGGGAGCTCCTACGAGCAGTACTTC.

At least ten counts were recorded for this clonotype. The V gene is TRBV6-6, the J gene TRBJ2-3; 9 bases are shared with TRBD2. The trim removed 6 bases at V and 2 bases at J, leaving 6 bases unmatched. From germline, CDR1 is MNHNY and CDR2 SVGAGI (reference sequence). This CDR3 region has 15 residues. CDR3 amino acids: CASRFSGGNTDTQYF. CDR3 coding DNA: TGTGCCAGCAGGTTCAGCGGGGGGAACACAGATACGCAGTATTTT.

This clonotype showed up many times. The chain uses TRBV19 and TRBJ1-4, with D possibly TRBD1 on 6 matching bases. In germline, CDR1 is LNHDA, CDR2 SQIVND (reference sequence). V was pared by 3 bases and J by 6 bases, with 14 bases between. The CDR3 loop spans 15 amino acids. CDR3 loop: CASSISGRGDEKLFF. The CDR3 DNA sequence: TGTGCCAGTAGTATTTCCGGCAGGGGCGATGAAAAACTGTTTTTT. The full variable domain, completed using reference TRBV19 and TRBJ1-4, is DGGITQSPKYLFRKEGQNVTLSCEQNLNHDAMYWYRQDPGQGLRLIYYSQIVNDFQKGDIAEGYSVSREKKESFPLTVTSAQKNPTAFYLCASSISGRGDEKLFFGSGTQLSVL.

Worth noting for this clonotype: This may arise from a read error, as a much more abundant clone is one base away. The chain uses TRBV20-1 and TRBJ1-5; D not resolved. The germline V gene encodes CDR1 DFQATT and CDR2 SNEGSKA (reference sequence). This CDR3 region has 14 residues. The CDR3 region is CSARYANSNRPQHF. In DNA form, the CDR3 reads TGCAGTGCTAGGTACGCTAATAGCAATCGGCCCCAGCATTTT.

There are many counts of this clonotype. This chain joins TRBV24-1 and TRBJ2-3, with D possibly being TRBD2 (7 bases). CDR3 length: 15 amino acids. The V end was cut by 6 bases, the J end by 1 base, with 13 bases between. CDR1 is KGHDR and CDR2 is SFDVKD in the germline V gene. The DNA of the CDR3 is TGTGCCACCAGTCTAACGGGGGGCGGCACAGATACGCAGTATTTT. It is translated as CATSLTGGGTDTQYF.

Ten or more counts support this clonotype. The rearrangement links TRBV5-5 to TRBJ2-2; D perhaps matches TRBD2 (5 bases). The CDR3 has 15 amino acids. Germline loops: CDR1 SGHKS, CDR2 YYEKEE (reference sequence). V was shortened by 2 bases and J by 3 bases, with 11 bases between the two germline ends. CDR3 DNA: TGTGCCAGCAGCTTCGGGGATAGGCACACCGGGGAGCTGTTTTTT. Its translation is CASSFGDRHTGELFF. Supplemented by reference TRBV5-5 and TRBJ2-2, the full variable domain reads DAGVTQSPTHLIKTRGQQVTLRCSPISGHKSVSWYQQVLGQGPQFIFQYYEKEERGRGNFPDRFSARQFPNYSSELNVNALLLGDSALYLCASSFGDRHTGELFFGEGSRLTVL.

This clonotype was counted at least ten times. The genes are TRBV6-5 and TRBJ1-2; D is perhaps TRBD1 (5 bases). Trimming left V 8 bases short and J 6 bases short, with 16 bases between. Per the germline V gene, CDR1 is MNHEY and CDR2 is SVGAGI. This CDR3 has 13 amino acids. CDR3 region: CASQGGAIHGYTF. The CDR3 nucleotides read TGTGCCAGCCAGGGAGGGGCAATACATGGCTACACCTTC.

The chain recombines TRBV29-1 with TRBJ2-1, with 7 bases identical to TRBD1. The CDR3 runs to 14 residues. V lost 3 bases, J lost 3 bases, and 5 bases stayed unmatched. Germline V lookup: CDR1 SQVTM, CDR2 ANQGSEA. This CDR3 reads CSVENRDSYNEQFF. The CDR3, as DNA: TGCAGCGTTGAGAACCGGGACAGCTACAATGAGCAGTTCTTC.

In this sample, this clonotype turned up many times. The rearrangement uses TRBV25-1 and TRBJ2-7; weak D call: TRBD1 (6 bases). Germline values: CDR1 MGHDK, CDR2 SYGVNS. The CDR3 is 11 amino acids. V dropped 8 bases and J dropped 12 bases, with 17 bases sitting between them. This CDR3 is CASARGDGPYF. The CDR3 DNA follows: TGTGCCAGCGCCAGGGGCGACGGGCCGTACTTC.

This clonotype was counted many times. The chain uses TRBV14 and TRBJ2-1, with D uncertain. The germline V and J ends were trimmed by 6 bases and 6 bases, with 9 bases remaining between them. The CDR3 runs 12 residues. CDR1 is SGHDN and CDR2 is FVKESK in the germline V gene. The CDR3 DNA reads as TGTGCCAGCAGTCTCATCAGCAATGAGCAGTTCTTC. Its translation is CASSLISNEQFF.

The CDR3 protein is CASSPGQVSGNTIYF. In DNA form, the CDR3 reads TGTGCCAGCTCACCGGGACAAGTCTCTGGAAACACCATATATTTT. The genes are TRBV18 and TRBJ1-3, with a possible D match to TRBD1 (6 bases). The germline CDR1 and CDR2 sequences are KGHSH and LQKENI. The CDR3 runs to 15 residues. Trimming pared 3 bases from V and 0 bases from J, leaving 9 bases between.

This clonotype is medium-sized (0.01 to 0.1%) in the sample. The chain uses TRBV7-2 and TRBJ2-1, with 8 bases identical to TRBD2. J lost 5 bases, V lost 4 bases, and 13 bases had no gene match. The CDR3 consists of 17 residues. The germline V gene encodes CDR1 SGHTA and CDR2 FQGNSA. The CDR3 bases are TGTGCCAGCAGCTCCCCCCCCAGAGCGGGAGACCACAATGAGCAGTTCTTC. Translation gives CASSSPPRAGDHNEQFF.

This clonotype was seen at least ten times. The V gene is TRBV2, the J gene TRBJ2-5, with D possibly being TRBD1 or TRBD2 (5 bases each). Per the germline V gene, CDR1 is SNHLY and CDR2 is FYNNEI. V lost 7 bases, J lost 5 bases, and 17 bases lay in between. The CDR3 spans 14 residues. CDR3 region: CASKAGTTGETQYF. CDR3 nucleotide sequence: TGTGCCAGCAAAGCCGGGACGACCGGGGAGACCCAGTACTTC.

This clonotype was counted ten times or more. The chain employs TRBV9 and TRBJ1-6; no clear D. The germline V and J ends were trimmed by 0 bases and 0 bases, with 4 bases remaining between them. The CDR3 runs to 15 residues. Germline V gene data show CDR1 as SGDLS and CDR2 as YYNGEE. CDR3 in amino acids: CASSVGSSYNSPLHF. The CDR3 DNA reads as TGTGCCAGCAGCGTAGGGAGCTCCTATAATTCACCCCTCCACTTT.

Ten or more counts support this clonotype. This sequence joins TRBV6-5 and TRBJ2-1; 7 nucleotides match TRBD2. CDR3 length: 16 residues. Trimming removed 2 bases from V and 9 bases from J; junction bases left unmatched: 13. Germline V gene sequence: CDR1 MNHEY, CDR2 SVGAGI. This chain's CDR3 is CASSYRVLAELSEQFF. CDR3 in DNA: TGTGCCAGCAGTTACCGGGTGCTAGCGGAGCTAAGTGAGCAGTTCTTC.

This clonotype appeared many times. This sequence joins TRBV3-1 and TRBJ2-1; 7 bases are a match to TRBD2. V lost 0 bases and J lost 7; bases outside the gene matches: 9. Germline-derived CDR1 and CDR2 are LGHDT and YNNKEL (reference sequence). The CDR3 contains 16 residues. The CDR3, as DNA: TGTGCCAGCAGCCAAGACTCCGGGAGGTGGATTAATGAGCAGTTCTTC. As protein: CASSQDSGRWINEQFF.